This is a list of T cell receptor beta chains from one sample in a study of shared clonotypes between healthy human individuals. The protocol was immunoSEQ multiplex PCR, while the TCRdb copy is restricted to in-frame clones and leaves out a portion. This sample has nearly 1,000,000 clones, with 70% to 85% found just once. The sample was memory CD4+ T cells sorted from blood. The receptor set was obtained from a man aged 18 to 30 in good health. Each CDR3 is given with its conserved first and last residue. Each record gives: J gene, V gene, CDR3 protein.

TRBJ1-2 | TRBV2 | CASSEEQGLYYGYTF
TRBJ2-1 | TRBV7-8 | CASSLVVSGNEQFF
TRBJ1-6 | TRBV30 | CACPLFGNSPLHF
TRBJ2-5 | TRBV9 | CASSVAGREALETQYF
TRBJ2-7 | TRBV30 | CAWSDNYEQYF
TRBJ1-2 | TRBV4-1 | CASSQDSGQNYGYTF
TRBJ2-2 | TRBV6-6 | CASTPRGQGLGGELFF
TRBJ2-1 | TRBV12-1 | CATHQGPVEQFF
TRBJ2-1 | TRBV15 | CATSRDTGSSYNEQFF
TRBJ1-1 | TRBV7-9 | CASSLGQANTEAFF
TRBJ2-2 | TRBV6-4 | CASRAQGRGAGELFF
TRBJ2-2 | TRBV6-1 | CASSVTGTANTGELFF
TRBJ2-7 | TRBV2 | CASRGTGEEQYF
TRBJ2-7 | TRBV28 | CASSLEVHEQYF
TRBJ2-5 | TRBV7-9 | CASGPSGGETQYF
TRBJ2-1 | TRBV7-8 | CASSSSGSTYNEQFF
TRBJ1-4 | TRBV9 | CASSIGTATNEKLFF
TRBJ1-1 | TRBV21-1 | CASSKRKGKRYTEAFF
TRBJ2-3 | TRBV28 | CASSFRSPRDRGTDTQYF
TRBJ1-2 | TRBV18 | CASSPDGGYGYTF
TRBJ2-5 | TRBV5-6 | CASSGGGQKETQYF
TRBJ2-5 | TRBV21-1 | CASSGRDRGHQETQYF
TRBJ2-5 | TRBV7-2 | CASSLAFGGGQETQYF
TRBJ1-1 | TRBV28 | CASSVRGREAFF
TRBJ2-1 | TRBV7-2 | CASSRWNEQFF
TRBJ2-5 | TRBV27 | CASSPYRGETQYF
TRBJ1-5 | TRBV2 | CASSSGTLSNQPQHF
TRBJ1-2 | TRBV5-6 | CASSGRRYGYTF
TRBJ2-3 | TRBV4-1 | CASSQSGGGAYGDTQYF